The 22 T cell receptor beta chains in this list originate from one sample, sequenced in a study of T cells in tumors after PD-1 blockade. TCRdb keeps only in-frame clones here, not all; method: immunoSEQ multiplex PCR. The sample has around 12,000 clones; 63% are singletons. The starting material was tumor tissue, obtained before anti-PD-1 treatment. All receptors come from a human donor with cutaneous squamous cell carcinoma.

This clone was counted a few times. The chain couples TRBV9 to TRBJ2-1; TRBD2 matches at 13 bases. This CDR3 region has 16 residues. J lost 8 bases, V lost 1 base, and 6 bases had no gene match. The germline V gene has CDR1 SGDLS and CDR2 YYNGEE. CDR3 loop: CASSVRTSGSRHEQFF. The CDR3 bases are TGTGCCAGCAGCGTAAGGACTAGCGGGAGTAGGCATGAGCAGTTCTTC.

The chain combines TRBV6-5 with TRBJ2-5, with TRBD1 identical over 7 bases. CDR1 MNHEY and CDR2 SVGAGI come from the germline V gene. The CDR3 has 14 amino acids. V shed 7 bases and J 1 base; nucleotides not matched to a gene: 6. Here the CDR3 reads CASKGAYSQETQYF. The CDR3 DNA reads as TGTGCCAGCAAGGGGGCCTACTCCCAAGAGACCCAGTACTTC.

This clone was observed a few times. CDR3 in amino acids: CASSPKDSSYNEQFF. Written as DNA, the CDR3 is TGTGCCAGCAGTCCAAAGGACAGCTCCTACAATGAGCAGTTCTTC. J is TRBJ2-1 and V is TRBV6-2 or TRBV6-3, with a tentative D call TRBD1 (6 bases). This CDR3 spans 15 amino acids. Germline CDR1 MNHEY, CDR2 SVGEGT. Trimming removed 5 bases from V and 0 bases from J, with 11 bases in between.

V usage is TRBV9 and J usage is TRBJ2-1; 15 nucleotides match TRBD2. Germline V CDR1 and CDR2: SGDLS, YYNGEE. The J segment lost 9 bases and the V segment lost 5 bases, leaving 6 bases of the junction unmatched. The CDR3 covers 15 residues. CDR3 nucleotides: TGTGCCAGCAGTCTCGGACTAGCGGGAGGGGTTGAGCAGTTCTTC. It encodes CASSLGLAGGVEQFF.

The rearrangement uses TRBV7-9 and TRBJ1-6, with D tentatively TRBD1 (6 bases). V lost 4 bases to trimming and J lost 10 bases, with 14 bases between them. Per germline, CDR1 SEHNR and CDR2 FQNEAQ (reference sequence). The CDR3 is 14 residues long. The CDR3 bases are TGTGCCAGCAGCTCAGACAGGCTAGTATCACCCCTCCACTTT. Amino acids: CASSSDRLVSPLHF.

The rearrangement uses TRBV7-9 and TRBJ2-1, with TRBD2 matching 7 bases. The V and J ends lost 2 bases and 8 bases, in that order; junction bases with no gene match: 9. The germline V gene encodes CDR1 SEHNR and CDR2 FQNEAQ (reference sequence). The CDR3 totals 15 residues. The CDR3 is CASSLRGTGGDEQFF. CDR3 bases: TGTGCCAGCAGCTTACGTGGGACTGGGGGGGATGAGCAGTTCTTC.

This chain joins TRBV7-2 and TRBJ2-3; D is uncertain. The V and J ends lost 3 bases and 1 base respectively, with 8 bases between them. The CDR3 contains 14 residues. The germline V gene encodes CDR1 SGHTA and CDR2 FQGNSA. The CDR3 nucleotides read TGTGCCAGCAGCTTCTCCAGGCGCACAGATACGCAGTATTTT. This codes for CASSFSRRTDTQYF.

This clone ranks as medium-sized. J is TRBJ1-1 and V is TRBV19, with a possible D match to TRBD1 (5 bases). V was clipped by 4 bases and J by 1 base, with 16 bases between them. CDR3 length: 16 amino acids. Per the germline V gene, CDR1 is LNHDA and CDR2 is SQIVND (reference sequence). The CDR3 reads CASSSRQKTGNTEAFF. The DNA for the CDR3 is TGTGCCAGTAGTAGCCGACAGAAAACGGGGAACACTGAAGCTTTCTTT.

The V and J genes are TRBV7-8 and TRBJ2-3; 7 nucleotides line up with TRBD1. The CDR3 length is 15 residues. V dropped 5 bases and J dropped 4; count of bases not matched to a gene: 9. Germline values: CDR1 SGHVS, CDR2 FQNEAQ. CDR3 region: CASSAQGVRADTQYF. The CDR3 DNA reads as TGTGCCAGCAGCGCCCAGGGGGTTAGGGCAGATACGCAGTATTTT. Filled out from reference TRBV7-8 and TRBJ2-3, the complete variable domain reads GAGVSQSPRYKVAKRGQDVALRCDPISGHVSLFWYQQALGQGPEFLTYFQNEAQLDKSGLPSDRFFAERPEGSVSTLKIQRTQQEDSAVYLCASSAQGVRADTQYFGPGTRLTVL.

V usage is TRBV7-9 and J usage is TRBJ2-3; D is unclear. Germline CDR1 is SEHNR and CDR2 is FQNEAQ (reference sequence). This CDR3 is built from 13 residues. Between the trimmed V and J ends, which lost 1 base and 6 bases, there was a span of 8 bases. The CDR3 here is CASSLDGRDTQYF. For the CDR3, the DNA is TGTGCCAGCAGCTTAGACGGGCGGGATACGCAGTATTTT.

This clone is a singleton in its sample. The chain recombines TRBV29-1 with TRBJ1-5; 7 positions match TRBD1. Germline V gene data show CDR1 as SQVTM and CDR2 as ANQGSEA. J lost 6 bases, V lost 6 bases, and 8 bases had no gene match. This CDR3 is 13 amino acids long. This CDR3 is CSVEGAWGQPQHF. The CDR3, as DNA: TGCAGCGTAGAGGGGGCATGGGGTCAGCCCCAGCATTTT.

V usage is TRBV6-6 and J usage is TRBJ1-6; 8 bases are shared with TRBD1. Germline CDR1 and CDR2: MNHNY and SVGAGI (reference sequence). The CDR3 runs 16 residues. Trimming cost V 6 bases and J 3 bases; bases outside gene matches: 7. The CDR3 region is CASRTPDRGYNSPLHF. For the CDR3, the DNA is TGTGCCAGCAGGACACCCGACAGGGGCTATAATTCACCCCTCCACTTT.

This chain uses TRBV28 with TRBJ1-5, with D possibly being TRBD1 (6 bases). V was shortened by 7 bases and J by 6 bases, with 19 bases between the two germline ends. Per germline, CDR1 MDHEN and CDR2 SYDVKM. This CDR3 is built from 15 residues. The CDR3 coding sequence is TGTGCCAGCAAAGAAACAGGGCTTGGCAGTCAGCCCCAGCATTTT. Translation: CASKETGLGSQPQHF.

Only one count was recorded for this clone. The J gene is TRBJ2-3, the V gene TRBV6-5; 7 nucleotides line up with TRBD2. Germline V gene sequence: CDR1 MNHEY, CDR2 SVGAGI. This CDR3 contains 14 residues. J gave up 6 bases and V 6 bases, and 9 bases lay outside the gene matches. The DNA for the CDR3 is TGTGCCAGCAGACGACGGACTAGTCGGGATACGCAGTATTTT. Its translation: CASRRRTSRDTQYF.

V gene TRBV28 combines with J gene TRBJ1-1; the D is unclear. Germline-derived CDR1 and CDR2 are MDHEN and SYDVKM. Trimming removed 7 bases at V and 0 bases at J, with 9 bases between. The CDR3 runs to 13 residues. The CDR3 sequence: CASNRVMNTEAFF. The CDR3 DNA follows: TGTGCCAGCAACCGGGTTATGAACACTGAAGCTTTCTTT. The full variable domain, rest sourced from reference TRBV28 and TRBJ1-1, is DVKVTQSSRYLVKRTGEKVFLECVQDMDHENMFWYRQDPGLGLRLIYFSYDVKMKEKGDIPEGYSVSREKKERFSLILESASTNQTSMYLCASNRVMNTEAFFGQGTRLTVV.

This clone was seen only once. The J gene is TRBJ2-5, the V gene TRBV5-5; tentative D call: TRBD2 (6 bases). Per germline, CDR1 SGHKS and CDR2 YYEKEE (reference sequence). V lost 5 bases to trimming and J lost 5 bases, with 13 bases between them. CDR3 length: 13 residues. This CDR3 reads CASREGPGETQYF. Here the CDR3 DNA reads TGTGCCAGCAGGGAGGGTCCTGGGGAGACCCAGTACTTC.

There are a few counts of this clone. The chain carries TRBV14 and TRBJ2-3, with D possibly TRBD2 on 6 matching bases. The CDR3 totals 14 residues. Trimming took off 0 bases at V and 4 bases at J, with 8 bases between the two ends. In germline, CDR1 is SGHDN, CDR2 FVKESK. The CDR3 loop is CASSQDWEADTQYF. The CDR3 nucleotides read TGTGCCAGCAGCCAAGACTGGGAGGCAGATACGCAGTATTTT.

The chain has TRBV6-4 and TRBJ2-5; 13 nucleotides match TRBD2. Germline V gene lookup returns CDR1 MRHNA and CDR2 SNTAGT. The CDR3 spans 18 residues. With V trimmed by 0 bases and J by 4 bases, 8 bases remained unmatched. CDR3 sequence reads: CASSDSPRTSGGPETQYF. Written as DNA, the CDR3 is TGTGCCAGCAGTGACTCCCCTAGGACTAGCGGGGGCCCAGAGACCCAGTACTTC.

The chain joins TRBV6-1 to TRBJ1-4; 7 positions agree with TRBD1. The germline CDR1 and CDR2 sequences are MNHNS and SASEGT. CDR3 length equals 15 residues. Trimming at V came to 0 bases and at J to 5 bases, leaving 3 bases not matched to a gene. DNA for the CDR3: TGTGCCAGCAGTGAAGCGAAGGGGGCAAATGAAAAACTGTTTTTT. Translated, it gives CASSEAKGANEKLFF.

This clone came up a few times. The chain recombines TRBV27 with TRBJ2-4; 10 bases are a match to TRBD1. The V gene's germline CDR1 is MNHEY and CDR2 SMNVEV (reference sequence). CDR3 size: 17 residues. V lost 5 bases, J lost 1 base, and 8 bases stayed unmatched. In nucleotides, the CDR3 is TGTGCCAGCAGTCCAAGACAGGGGGCGAGTGCCAAAAACATTCAGTACTTC. Its protein is CASSPRQGASAKNIQYF.

The chain links TRBV4-2 to TRBJ1-3; the D gene is possibly TRBD1 (5 bases). The CDR3 has 15 residues. Trimming left V 4 bases short and J 0 bases short, with 10 bases between. Germline CDR1 LGHNA, CDR2 YNFKEQ. CDR3 sequence (DNA): TGTGCCAGCAGCCCCACAGGCCACTCTGGAAACACCATATATTTT. It codes for CASSPTGHSGNTIYF.

The chain combines TRBV7-9 with TRBJ2-1, with TRBD1 matching 9 bases. Germline V gives CDR1 SEHNR, CDR2 FQNEAQ (reference sequence). The CDR3 is 15 residues long. J lost 8 bases, V lost 3 bases, and 8 bases had no gene match. CDR3 sequence reads: CASSFTGGALDEQFF. The DNA for the CDR3 is TGTGCCAGCAGCTTCACAGGGGGCGCTCTCGATGAGCAGTTCTTC.